These T cell receptor beta chains were read from a single sample in a study of control samples from healthy donors and cancer patients. Data came from immunoSEQ multiplex PCR; TCRdb stores just in-frame clones and leaves some out. The sample holds 60,000 to 70,000 clones; approximately 80% are singletons and the top ten take about 3.1%. The specimen sequenced was PBMCs. The receptors originated from a woman in her forties or fifties with lung cancer. Each CDR3 is given with its conserved first and last residue. A D gene is named only where the DNA matches it firmly. Clone size is stated in some rows and not others, as once, few, many or a class when expanded.

d_call | j_call | clone_size | v_call | cdr3_aa | cdr3_nt
NA | TRBJ2-6 | NA | TRBV12-5 | CASGSPRAGANVLTF | TGTGCTAGTGGTTCCCCCAGGGCTGGGGCCAACGTCCTGACTTTC
TRBD1 | TRBJ1-2 | NA | TRBV12-3/TRBV12-4 | CASSWTGNYGYTF | TGTGCCAGCAGTTGGACAGGGAACTATGGCTACACCTTC
NA | TRBJ1-2 | NA | TRBV4-2 | CASSSEVYGYTF | TGTGCCAGCAGCTCAGAAGTCTATGGCTACACCTTC
NA | TRBJ2-3 | NA | TRBV5-1 | CASRAGVATRIYTDTQYF | TGCGCCAGCCGAGCCGGGGTTGCGACTAGGATATACACAGATACGCAGTATTTT
NA | TRBJ2-7 | NA | TRBV30 | CAWNSQAGNSYEQYF | TGTGCCTGGAATTCCCAGGCCGGGAACTCCTACGAGCAGTACTTC
TRBD1 | TRBJ1-2 | NA | TRBV7-2 | CASSAQLTGGEDGYTF | TGTGCCAGCAGCGCGCAACTTACAGGGGGCGAGGATGGCTACACCTTC
NA | TRBJ1-2 | NA | TRBV27 | CASSFAGDGYTF | TGTGCCAGCAGTTTTGCAGGGGATGGCTACACCTTC
NA | TRBJ2-1 | NA | TRBV4-3 | CASSQAGNNEQFF | TGCGCCAGCAGCCAAGCGGGGAACAATGAGCAGTTCTTC
NA | TRBJ2-5 | NA | TRBV27 | CASRKRLGTGETQYF | TGTGCCAGCAGAAAAAGACTGGGGACGGGGGAGACCCAGTACTTC
NA | TRBJ2-7 | NA | TRBV10-3 | CASQGGGSHEQYF | TGTGCCTCGCAAGGGGGGGGGTCCCACGAGCAGTACTTC
NA | TRBJ2-1 | NA | TRBV7-2 | CASSLGDGNNEQFF | TGTGCCAGCAGCTTAGGGGACGGAAACAATGAGCAGTTCTTC
TRBD1 | TRBJ2-1 | NA | TRBV18 | CASSQDRAYNEQFF | TGTGCCAGCTCACAGGACAGGGCCTACAATGAGCAGTTCTTC
NA | TRBJ1-2 | few | TRBV6-6 | CASTYREVGYTF | TGTGCCAGCACCTACAGGGAGGTCGGCTACACCTTC
NA | TRBJ1-1 | NA | TRBV19 | CASSPPGLLNTEAFF | TGTGCCAGTAGTCCACCGGGACTCTTGAACACTGAAGCTTTCTTT
TRBD1 | TRBJ2-2 | NA | TRBV6-5 | CASSLKGQGTGELFF | TGTGCCAGCAGTCTCAAGGGACAGGGCACCGGGGAGCTGTTTTTT
NA | TRBJ1-5 | NA | TRBV3-1/TRBV3-2 | CASSQGRGGQPQHF | TGTGCCAGCAGCCAAGGGAGGGGCGGTCAGCCCCAGCATTTT
NA | TRBJ1-1 | NA | TRBV9 | CASSVGGRGNTEAFF | TGTGCCAGCAGCGTAGGCGGGAGGGGGAACACTGAAGCTTTCTTT
TRBD1 | TRBJ1-5 | NA | TRBV6-1 | CASSEGTGPNQPQHF | TGTGCCAGCAGTGAGGGGACAGGGCCCAATCAGCCCCAGCATTTT
NA | TRBJ1-6 | NA | TRBV12-5 | CASGLGPGAGNSPLHF | TGTGCTAGTGGTTTGGGGCCCGGGGCTGGTAATTCACCCCTCCACTTT
TRBD2 | TRBJ2-3 | NA | TRBV19 | CACGGPGDTQYF | TGTGCCTGCGGGGGGCCAGGAGATACGCAGTATTTT
NA | TRBJ1-1 | once | TRBV5-1 | CASSLIQGGRVNTEAFF | TGCGCCAGCAGCTTAATACAAGGGGGGCGTGTGAACACTGAAGCTTTCTTT
NA | TRBJ2-2 | NA | TRBV2 | CASSVGRGGELFF | TGTGCCAGCAGTGTCGGACGAGGCGGGGAGCTGTTTTTT
NA | TRBJ1-2 | NA | TRBV7-5 | CARSSQPRDRDYGYTF | TGTGCCAGAAGCTCTCAACCTCGGGACAGGGACTATGGCTACACCTTC
NA | TRBJ1-1 | NA | TRBV19 | CASTGGRTKNTEAFF | TGTGCCAGTACCGGTGGGAGGACAAAGAACACTGAAGCTTTCTTT
NA | TRBJ1-1 | NA | TRBV29-1 | CSVDGSGLAFF | TGCAGCGTGGACGGCAGCGGGCTAGCTTTCTTT
TRBD1 | TRBJ1-2 | NA | TRBV10-3 | CAITLGQGLGGYTF | TGTGCCATCACCCTAGGACAGGGGCTTGGTGGCTACACCTTC
NA | TRBJ1-1 | NA | TRBV6-2/TRBV6-3 | CASSYYPEAFF | TGTGCCAGCAGTTATTACCCCGAAGCTTTCTTT
NA | TRBJ2-3 | NA | TRBV2 | CASGRAGADTQYF | TGTGCCAGCGGCAGGGCTGGGGCAGATACGCAGTATTTT
NA | TRBJ2-1 | NA | TRBV10-3 | CAISGGVEQFF | TGTGCCATCAGTGGGGGGGTTGAGCAGTTCTTC
NA | TRBJ1-1 | NA | TRBV9 | CASSVGIGALGGEAFF | TGTGCCAGCAGCGTAGGGATCGGGGCGCTAGGAGGTGAAGCTTTCTTT
NA | TRBJ1-3 | NA | TRBV7-8 | CASSLAGTGNTIYF | TGTGCCAGCAGCTTAGCGGGGACTGGAAACACCATATATTTT
NA | TRBJ2-1 | few | TRBV27 | CASSLRRVSDEGKQFF | TGTGCCAGCAGTTTACGAAGGGTTTCCGATGAGGGAAAGCAGTTCTTC
TRBD1 | TRBJ1-1 | NA | TRBV30 | CAWEGGTGSTEAFF | TGTGCCTGGGAGGGAGGGACAGGGAGTACTGAAGCTTTCTTT
NA | TRBJ1-5 | NA | TRBV19 | CASSIARPSNQPQHF | TGTGCCAGTAGTATAGCCAGGCCTAGCAATCAGCCCCAGCATTTT
NA | TRBJ2-1 | NA | TRBV4-3 | CASSLAGMNEQFF | TGCGCCAGCAGCCTCGCAGGGATGAATGAGCAGTTCTTC
TRBD1 | TRBJ1-1 | NA | TRBV5-1 | CASSPGTGVNTEAFF | TGCGCCAGCAGCCCAGGGACAGGGGTTAACACTGAAGCTTTCTTT
NA | TRBJ1-1 | NA | TRBV19 | CASSIGVGRAEAFF | TGTGCCAGTAGTATTGGGGTAGGAAGGGCCGAAGCTTTCTTT
NA | TRBJ1-3 | once | TRBV6-2/TRBV6-3 | CASSYSVGNTIYF | TGTGCCAGCAGTTACTCGGTCGGAAACACCATATATTTT
NA | TRBJ2-7 | NA | TRBV19 | CASSIAQGIYEQYF | TGTGCCAGTAGTATAGCACAGGGAATCTACGAGCAGTACTTC
NA | TRBJ1-6 | NA | TRBV30 | CAWRADMYNSPLHF | TGTGCCTGGAGGGCGGACATGTATAATTCACCCCTCCACTTT
TRBD1 | TRBJ1-1 | NA | TRBV27 | CASSPQGDDTEAFF | TGTGCCAGCAGTCCACAGGGGGACGACACTGAAGCTTTCTTT
NA | TRBJ2-2 | NA | TRBV10-3 | CAMGNNANTGELFF | TGTGCCATGGGAAACAACGCGAACACCGGGGAGCTGTTTTTT